This record concerns one T cell receptor (beta chain) sequence. The repertoire was sequenced with immunoSEQ multiplex PCR; TCRdb's copy has only in-frame clones and lacks some. The data show roughly 76,000 clones, about 90% seen once. The data were obtained in a study of T cell changes during pregnancy in multiple sclerosis. Unmatched junction bases numbered 5, after V lost 1 base and J lost 5 bases. CDR1 SGHTA and CDR2 FQGNSA come from the germline V gene. The CDR3 runs 14 residues. This sequence originates from a female donor with multiple sclerosis, enrolled in a pregnancy study. The sample was CD4+ T cells from peripheral blood mononuclear cells, taken in the second trimester of pregnancy. This chain uses TRBV7-2 with TRBJ2-7, with 7 nucleotides matching TRBD1. The CDR3 sequence: CASSLDRGWDEQYF. The CDR3 region has the DNA TGTGCCAGCAGCTTAGACAGGGGATGGGACGAGCAGTACTTC.